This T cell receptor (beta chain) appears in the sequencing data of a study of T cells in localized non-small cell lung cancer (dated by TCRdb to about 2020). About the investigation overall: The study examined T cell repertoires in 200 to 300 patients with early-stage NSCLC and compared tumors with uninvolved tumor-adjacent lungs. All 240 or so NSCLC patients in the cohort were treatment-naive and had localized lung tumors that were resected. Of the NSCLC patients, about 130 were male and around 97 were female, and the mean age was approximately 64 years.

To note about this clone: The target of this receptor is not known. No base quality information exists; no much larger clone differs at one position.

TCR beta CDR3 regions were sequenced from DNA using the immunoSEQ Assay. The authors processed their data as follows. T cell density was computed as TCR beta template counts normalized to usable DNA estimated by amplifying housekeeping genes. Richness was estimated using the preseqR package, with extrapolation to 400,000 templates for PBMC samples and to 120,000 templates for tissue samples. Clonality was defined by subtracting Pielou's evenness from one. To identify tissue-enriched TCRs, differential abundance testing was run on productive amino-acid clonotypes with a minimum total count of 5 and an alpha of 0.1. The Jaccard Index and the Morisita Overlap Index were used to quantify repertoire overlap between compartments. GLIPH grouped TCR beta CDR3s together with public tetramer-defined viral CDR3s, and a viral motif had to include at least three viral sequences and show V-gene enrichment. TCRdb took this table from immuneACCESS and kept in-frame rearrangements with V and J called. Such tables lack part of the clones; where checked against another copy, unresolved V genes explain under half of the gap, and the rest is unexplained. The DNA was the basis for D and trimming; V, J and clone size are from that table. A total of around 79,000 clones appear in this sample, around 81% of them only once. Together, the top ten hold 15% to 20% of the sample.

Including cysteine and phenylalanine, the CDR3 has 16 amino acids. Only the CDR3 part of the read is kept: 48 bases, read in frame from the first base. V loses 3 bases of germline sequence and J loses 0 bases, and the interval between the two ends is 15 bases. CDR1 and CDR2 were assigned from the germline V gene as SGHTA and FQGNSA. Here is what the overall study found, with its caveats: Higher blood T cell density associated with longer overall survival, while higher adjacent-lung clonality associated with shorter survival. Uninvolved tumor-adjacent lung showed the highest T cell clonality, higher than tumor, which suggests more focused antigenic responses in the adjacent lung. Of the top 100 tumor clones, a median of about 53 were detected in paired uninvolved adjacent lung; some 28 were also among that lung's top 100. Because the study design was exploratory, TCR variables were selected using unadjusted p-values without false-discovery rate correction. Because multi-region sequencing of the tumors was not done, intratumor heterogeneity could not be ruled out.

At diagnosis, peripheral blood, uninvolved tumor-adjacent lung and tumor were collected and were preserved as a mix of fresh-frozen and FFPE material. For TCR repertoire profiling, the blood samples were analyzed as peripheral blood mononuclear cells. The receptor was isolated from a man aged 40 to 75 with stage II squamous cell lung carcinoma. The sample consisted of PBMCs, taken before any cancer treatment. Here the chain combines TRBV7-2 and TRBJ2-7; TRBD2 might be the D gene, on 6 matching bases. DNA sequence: TGTGCCAGCAGCTTTTCCGGGACTGAGAGCTCCTACGAGCAGTACTTC. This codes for CASSFSGTESSYEQYF.